A selection of T cell receptor beta chains follows, all from one sample in a study of T cell responses to AZD1222 COVID-19 vaccine. The protocol was immunoSEQ multiplex PCR, while the TCRdb copy is restricted to in-frame clones and leaves out a portion. The profile shows some 84,000 clones, 65% to 90% of them singletons. The sequences come from peripheral blood, collected on day 0 of AZD1222 vaccination. These receptors all stem from an adult in good health. CDR3s include the opening cysteine and the closing phenylalanine or tryptophan. D genes are given only for firm matches. For some rows the clone size is stated as once, few or many, or as a class when expanded; others skip it.

NA,NA,TRBV7-2,TRBJ1-5,TGTGCCAGCAGCTTAGTGTCTTCCCTTGGCAATCAGCCCCAGCATTTT,CASSLVSSLGNQPQHF
NA,NA,TRBV5-4,TRBJ2-3,TGTGCCAGCAGCTTGGGTCCAACGGGAGTAACAGATACGCAGTATTTT,CASSLGPTGVTDTQYF
TRBD2,NA,TRBV5-1,TRBJ2-3,TGCGCCAGCAGCGCCGGGCGCGGGAGCCTCGGAGATACGCAGTATTTT,CASSAGRGSLGDTQYF
NA,NA,TRBV28,TRBJ2-1,TGTGCCAGCAGTTTTTTTCAGAGCTCCTACAATGAGCAGTTCTTC,CASSFFQSSYNEQFF
NA,few,TRBV12-3/TRBV12-4,TRBJ1-1,TGTGCCAGCATGGAGGGGGGCACTGAAGCTTTCTTT,CASMEGGTEAFF
TRBD1,NA,TRBV30,TRBJ1-1,TGTGCCTGGGGGACAGAGAAAGCTTTCTTT,CAWGTEKAFF
TRBD2,NA,TRBV3-1/TRBV3-2,TRBJ2-7,TGTGCCAGCAGCCGCCCGACTAGCGGGAGTACTGCAGAGCAGTACTTC,CASSRPTSGSTAEQYF
NA,NA,TRBV3-1/TRBV3-2,TRBJ2-4,TGTGCCAGCAGCCAAGAGGCTAGTGATATTCAGTACTTC,CASSQEASDIQYF
NA,NA,TRBV7-9,TRBJ2-1,TGTGCCAGCAGCTTAGGGATATCCGATGAGCAGTTCTTC,CASSLGISDEQFF
TRBD2,few,TRBV28,TRBJ2-1,TGTGCCAGCAGCCTAGCGGGGGGGAATGAGCAGTTCTTC,CASSLAGGNEQFF
TRBD2,NA,TRBV29-1,TRBJ2-3,TGCAGCGTTGCCGGGGGGAGCTACACAGATACGCAGTATTTT,CSVAGGSYTDTQYF
TRBD1,NA,TRBV5-1,TRBJ1-2,TGCGCCAGCAGTGGGACAGGGGGAGAGTATGGCTACACCTTC,CASSGTGGEYGYTF
TRBD1,NA,TRBV15,TRBJ2-4,TGTGCCACCAGCAGGGCCAACAGGGGCGGGAAAAACATTCAGTACTTC,CATSRANRGGKNIQYF
TRBD1,NA,TRBV7-8,TRBJ2-7,TGTGCCAGCAGCATCGGGCGATCGGACAGGGGACCATCCTACGAGCAGTACTTC,CASSIGRSDRGPSYEQYF
NA,once,TRBV4-3,TRBJ2-6,TGCGCCAGCAGCCAAGAGAGGGGCAGGGGCTATGGGGCCAACGTCCTGACTTTC,CASSQERGRGYGANVLTF
TRBD2,NA,TRBV5-1,TRBJ2-5,TGCGCCAGCAGCACCGGGACTAGCGGGAGGGGAAAGGGAGAGACCCAGTACTTC,CASSTGTSGRGKGETQYF
NA,NA,TRBV5-4,TRBJ1-6,TGTGCCAGCAGCTCCCAGGATAATTCACCCCTCCACTTT,CASSSQDNSPLHF
TRBD1,NA,TRBV6-2/TRBV6-3,TRBJ2-1,TGTGCCAGCAGTCGGAGGACAGGGGGCAGGGATGAGCAGTTCTTC,CASSRRTGGRDEQFF
TRBD1,NA,TRBV6-1,TRBJ1-2,TGTGCCAGCAGTGAAGGGATACAGGGGGCGCTTGGCTACACCTTC,CASSEGIQGALGYTF
NA,NA,TRBV25-1,TRBJ2-1,TGTGCCAGCAGTGGAGGGTTGGCCGCATGGAATGAGCAGTTCTTC,CASSGGLAAWNEQFF
NA,NA,TRBV11-2,TRBJ2-7,TGTGCCAGCAGCTTAATAGTCCGCTACGAGCAGTACTTC,CASSLIVRYEQYF
TRBD2,NA,TRBV6-2/TRBV6-3,TRBJ2-5,TGTGCCAGCAGTTACGGGGGAGGGCCCCAAGAGACCCAGTACTTC,CASSYGGGPQETQYF
NA,NA,TRBV24-1,TRBJ2-1,TGTGCCACCAGTGATTCACCCCGGGTCCCATTCAATGAGCAGTTCTTC,CATSDSPRVPFNEQFF
TRBD1,NA,TRBV28,TRBJ2-7,TGTGCCAGCAGTTTTACCCGACAGGGTGTTAGCTCCTACGAGCAGTACTTC,CASSFTRQGVSSYEQYF
NA,NA,TRBV5-4,TRBJ1-2,TGTGCCAGCAGCCTACTGACACGAGACTATGGCTACACCTTC,CASSLLTRDYGYTF
NA,NA,TRBV7-3,TRBJ2-3,TGTGCCAGCAGCCCCAACAGGGAATTGAATACGCAGTATTTT,CASSPNRELNTQYF
NA,NA,TRBV7-3,TRBJ2-2,TGTGCCAGCAGCCTTATCAGGAGCACCGGGGAGCTGTTTTTT,CASSLIRSTGELFF
TRBD1,NA,TRBV6-5,TRBJ1-4,TGTGCCAGCAGTTACTCCTCGGGACAGTTTGAAAAACTGTTTTTT,CASSYSSGQFEKLFF
TRBD2,NA,TRBV19,TRBJ2-7,TGTGCCAGTAGTGCCCGGACTAGCGGGAGTGGTTACGAGCAGTACTTC,CASSARTSGSGYEQYF
NA,NA,TRBV5-6,TRBJ2-1,TGTGCCAGCAGCTTGGGCCCTTCTAGCAGCCCGAACAATGAGCAGTTCTTC,CASSLGPSSSPNNEQFF
NA,NA,TRBV7-2,TRBJ1-1,TGTGCCAGCAGCTATCTTGGGAGGACTGAAGCTTTCTTT,CASSYLGRTEAFF
NA,once,TRBV3-1/TRBV3-2,TRBJ1-2,TGTGCCAGCAGCCAAGCTCTCTCCAGTCTATATGGCTACACCTTC,CASSQALSSLYGYTF
NA,NA,TRBV19,TRBJ2-3,TGTGCCAGTAGTATCCCAGGGGGGACAGATACGCAGTATTTT,CASSIPGGTDTQYF
NA,NA,TRBV28,TRBJ2-7,TGTGCCAGCGGTGGCCGGGGCTCCTACGAGCAGTACTTC,CASGGRGSYEQYF
NA,NA,TRBV7-2,TRBJ1-6,TGTGCCAGCAGCTTAGTCTATAATTCACCCCTCCACTTT,CASSLVYNSPLHF
TRBD1,NA,TRBV11-2,TRBJ2-1,TGTGCCAGCAGCGAACGGACAGGGGGCGGATATGAGCAGTTCTTC,CASSERTGGGYEQFF
NA,NA,TRBV4-1,TRBJ2-2,TGCGCCAGCAGCCAAGATATAAGGTCGAACACCGGGGAGCTGTTTTTT,CASSQDIRSNTGELFF
NA,NA,TRBV3-1/TRBV3-2,TRBJ1-5,TGTGCCAGCAGCCAAAGCCCGCCGGGCAGGACCAATCAGCCCCAGCATTTT,CASSQSPPGRTNQPQHF
NA,NA,TRBV7-6,TRBJ2-3,TGTGCCAGCAGCTTAGCGCTCTACCAAACAGATACGCAGTATTTT,CASSLALYQTDTQYF
TRBD1,NA,TRBV10-3,TRBJ1-4,TGTGCCATCAGTGACCCCGGGACAGGGGTTGCAACTAATGAAAAACTGTTTTTT,CAISDPGTGVATNEKLFF
TRBD2,NA,TRBV28,TRBJ2-2,TGTGCCAGCAGTTTATACCGTGGACTAGCGGGAGGTTATACCGGGGAGCTGTTTTTT,CASSLYRGLAGGYTGELFF
NA,NA,TRBV12-3/TRBV12-4,TRBJ1-2,TGTGCCAGCAGCGGTGACAGGCCCCATGGCTACACCTTC,CASSGDRPHGYTF
NA,NA,TRBV7-2,TRBJ1-6,TGTGCCAGCAGGAGGGACGGAAATTCACCCCTCCACTTT,CASRRDGNSPLHF
NA,NA,TRBV25-1,TRBJ2-2,TGTGCCAGCAGTAGGCAGATGCGGCGGGAGCTGTTTTTT,CASSRQMRRELFF
NA,NA,TRBV24-1,TRBJ2-7,TGTGCCACCAGTGATGTCGGACAGAGCTCCTACGAGCAGTACTTC,CATSDVGQSSYEQYF
TRBD1,NA,TRBV3-1/TRBV3-2,TRBJ1-2,TGTGCCAGCAGCCCGGGACAGTCCTATGGCTACACCTTC,CASSPGQSYGYTF
TRBD1,NA,TRBV9,TRBJ1-6,TGTGCCAGCAGCGCGACAGGGGAGGATTCACCCCTCCACTTT,CASSATGEDSPLHF
NA,NA,TRBV7-2,TRBJ1-4,TGTGCCAGCAGCTTAGTGGCAGGGGTGTGGACTAATGAAAAACTGTTTTTT,CASSLVAGVWTNEKLFF
TRBD2,NA,TRBV6-4,TRBJ2-3,TGTGCCAGAGGTGGGACTAGTACCAGCACAGATACGCAGTATTTT,CARGGTSTSTDTQYF
NA,NA,TRBV28,TRBJ1-3,TGTGCCAGCAGTTTCCAGGGCGGAAACACCATATATTTT,CASSFQGGNTIYF
TRBD1,NA,TRBV15,TRBJ1-3,TGTGCCACCAGCAGGCAGGGGGTCTCTGGAAACACCATATATTTT,CATSRQGVSGNTIYF
TRBD1,NA,TRBV16,TRBJ2-7,TGTGCCAGCAGCCACCCGGGACAGGGCTCCTACGAGCAGTACTTC,CASSHPGQGSYEQYF
NA,NA,TRBV29-1,TRBJ1-1,TGCAGCGCAGGGCGCACTGAAGCTTTCTTT,CSAGRTEAFF
TRBD1,NA,TRBV28,TRBJ2-7,TGTGCCAGCAGTTTAGACAGGGTCTACGAGCAGTACTTC,CASSLDRVYEQYF
TRBD1,few,TRBV9,TRBJ1-4,TGTGCCAGCAGCCCCTCAGGGGGGGCGGGTGAAAAACTGTTTTTT,CASSPSGGAGEKLFF
NA,few,TRBV28,TRBJ1-2,TGTGCCAGCACCATGTCACAGGGACTTCGCTATGGCTACACCTTC,CASTMSQGLRYGYTF
TRBD1,NA,TRBV24-1,TRBJ2-2,TGTGCCACCAGCCCAATTGGGACAGGGCCGAACACCGGGGAGCTGTTTTTT,CATSPIGTGPNTGELFF
NA,few,TRBV19,TRBJ2-1,TGTGCCAGTAGTATAGTTACTAGCCAACTGAGTAGTGAGCAGTTCTTC,CASSIVTSQLSSEQFF
NA,NA,TRBV7-2,TRBJ1-6,TGTGCCAGCAGCAAGGACGTTGTGGGGGGAAATTCACCCCTCCACTTT,CASSKDVVGGNSPLHF